Following are 10 T cell receptor beta chains from one sample sequenced in a study of cytomegalovirus exposure and HLA in healthy donors. The PCR employed 60 Vbeta primers together with 13 Jbeta primers. Profiled with immunoSEQ multiplex PCR; TCRdb holds only in-frame clones, not every one. The data show tens of thousands of clones, approximately 76% seen once. Sequencing used PBMCs. These receptors originate from a male donor in good health and CMV-seronegative.

A word on this clone: The germline gene is not matched at one end of the junction; a read error may be the cause. V usage is TRBV6-1 and J usage is TRBJ1-1; D unclear. The germline CDR1 and CDR2 sequences are MNHNS and SASEGT. The CDR3 loop spans 14 amino acids. In DNA form, the CDR3 reads TGTACCAGCAGTGACTTAGGGAGGGACACTGAAGCTTTCTTT. This codes for CTSSDLGRDTEAFF.

The genes are TRBV2 and TRBJ2-3, with D perhaps matching TRBD1 (5 bases). Germline V gene data show CDR1 as SNHLY and CDR2 as FYNNEI. CDR3 length equals 15 residues. With 6 bases removed from V and 2 bases from J, the gap between germline ends came to 15 bases. CDR3 sequence: CASRAQGFSTDTQYF. The DNA of the CDR3 is TGTGCCAGCAGGGCCCAGGGTTTTTCCACAGATACGCAGTATTTT. Variable domain in full (rest from reference TRBV2 and TRBJ2-3): EPEVTQTPSHQVTQMGQEVILRCVPISNHLYFYWYRQILGQKVEFLVSFYNNEISEKSEIFDDQFSVERPDGSNFTLKIRSTKLEDSAMYFCASRAQGFSTDTQYFGPGTRLTVL.

The chain uses TRBV18 and TRBJ2-1; 9 bases map to TRBD2. The trim removed 2 bases at V and 6 bases at J, leaving 5 bases unmatched. The CDR3 has 15 residues. Germline V gene sequence: CDR1 KGHSH, CDR2 LQKENI. In DNA, the CDR3 is TGTGCCAGCTCACCAGTAGCGGGGGTCATCAATGAGCAGTTCTTC. It is translated as CASSPVAGVINEQFF.

This chain connects TRBV5-4 to TRBJ2-2; 12 bases agree with TRBD1. The germline V gene encodes CDR1 SGHNT and CDR2 YYREEE (reference sequence). CDR3 length: 16 residues. Trimming removed 4 bases from V and 8 bases from J; junction bases left unmatched: 9. The DNA for the CDR3 is TGTGCCAGCAGCCCGGGGGGACAGGGGGCTGCTGGGGAGCTGTTTTTT. This gives the protein CASSPGGQGAAGELFF.

V and J are TRBV6-5 and TRBJ1-1; 9 nucleotides line up with TRBD1. CDR3 length: 12 amino acids. After removal of 6 bases from V and 10 bases from J, the junction contained 6 bases not matched to a gene. Germline loops: CDR1 MNHEY, CDR2 SVGAGI. The CDR3 here is CASRSQGAGAFF. The DNA for the CDR3 is TGTGCCAGCAGATCACAGGGGGCAGGAGCTTTCTTT.

DNA of the CDR3: TGTGCCAGCAGTGTCGATATGGGGGGCACTGAAGCTTTCTTT. Protein sequence: CASSVDMGGTEAFF. V gene TRBV2 combines with J gene TRBJ1-1; TRBD1 is a possible D gene (5 bases). Germline CDR1 reads SNHLY; CDR2 reads FYNNEI. This CDR3 comprises 14 residues. V lost 4 bases to trimming and J lost 4 bases, with 13 bases between them. The whole variable domain, remainder taken from reference TRBV2 and TRBJ1-1, is EPEVTQTPSHQVTQMGQEVILRCVPISNHLYFYWYRQILGQKVEFLVSFYNNEISEKSEIFDDQFSVERPDGSNFTLKIRSTKLEDSAMYFCASSVDMGGTEAFFGQGTRLTVV.

This chain uses TRBV6-1 with TRBJ2-7, with D possibly matching TRBD1 (5 bases). There are 13 residues in the CDR3. V was cut by 5 bases and J by 0 bases, with 8 bases left in between. Germline CDR1 MNHNS, CDR2 SASEGT. The CDR3 sequence: CASSQGFSYEQYF. CDR3 sequence (DNA): TGTGCCAGCAGTCAGGGATTCTCCTACGAGCAGTACTTC.

The V gene is TRBV6-5, the J gene TRBJ1-2; weak D call: TRBD1 (5 bases). The CDR3 totals 14 residues. Looked up from germline, CDR1 is MNHEY and CDR2 is SVGAGI. V lost 5 bases and J lost 6, with 16 bases in between. CDR3 DNA sequence: TGTGCCAGCAGTGAATGGAAGGTGGGGCATGGCTACACCTTC. Its translation is CASSEWKVGHGYTF.

The V gene is TRBV4-3, the J gene TRBJ1-4; D unclear. From germline, CDR1 is LGHNA and CDR2 YSLEER. Trimming shortened V by 2 bases and J by 5 bases, and 6 bases separated the two germline ends. The CDR3 totals 13 residues. This CDR3 reads CASSQQKNEKLFF. As DNA, the CDR3 is TGCGCCAGCAGCCAACAGAAGAATGAAAAACTGTTTTTT.

V usage is TRBV5-1 and J usage is TRBJ2-1; 9 positions agree with TRBD1. Losses at the gene ends were 4 bases for V and 3 bases for J; bases not matched to a gene: 2. Germline V CDR1 and CDR2: SGHRS, YFSETQ. The CDR3 has 14 amino acids. The CDR3 nucleotides read TGCGCCAGCAGCGAGACAGGGGGCTACAATGAGCAGTTCTTC. This encodes CASSETGGYNEQFF.